The clone carrying this TCR beta chain has a single count. The CDR3 is made up of 14 amino acids. Germline V gene data show CDR1 as ENHRY and CDR2 as SYGVKD. V was shortened by 1 base and J by 2 bases, with 7 bases between the two germline ends. These data belong to a study of blood T cell repertoires in COVID-19. Authors' data handling: The authors estimated nucleated cell counts from reference gene primer amplification. Sequencing used immunoSEQ multiplex PCR; TCRdb keeps in-frame clones, though not all of them. From that table come the V and J calls and clone size; the DNA was used to work out D and trimming. This sample has about 97,000 clones; about nine tenths occur once, and the top ten carry about 3.9%.

The sequence was obtained from a man aged 18 to 35 with acute or convalescent COVID-19. This rearrangement joins TRBV10-3 to TRBJ2-3; D uncertain. Input material: peripheral blood. The CDR3: CAISELILTDTQYF. As DNA, the CDR3 is TGTGCCATCAGTGAGTTAATCCTCACAGATACGCAGTATTTT.